This T cell receptor (beta chain) originates from a study of T cells in Graves' hyperthyroidism and ophthalmopathy. TCR beta CDR3 regions were amplified from RNA transcripts. HTBI primers were the set used in a first-round RT-PCR of the TCR CDR3. Each CDR3 protein is one row after TCRdb ran MiXCR on the multiplex PCR reads. The sample contains about 620,000 distinct CDR3 sequences, 15% to 20% of which appear only once. The authors deemed Graves' hyperthyroidism stable absent ophthalmopathy progression within 18 months. Per germline, CDR1 KGHDR and CDR2 SFDVKD. The CDR3 covers 13 residues. V lost 5 bases and J 9 bases, leaving 13 bases between the germline ends.

The sequenced sample was blood. The TCR sequence derives from a woman under 40 with Graves' hyperthyroidism. This chain connects TRBV24-1 to TRBJ2-1; no clear D. The CDR3 nucleotides read TGTGCCACCAGTGCGGATCGGAATGGTGAGCAGTTCTTC. This sequence encodes CATSADRNGEQFF.